These 18 T cell receptor beta chains originate from one sample sequenced in a study of cytomegalovirus exposure and HLA in healthy donors. Sequencing was performed with immunoSEQ multiplex PCR; in TCRdb, only in-frame clones are kept and a portion is missing. The sample has 130,000 or so clones, roughly 87% seen once. Sequencing input: PBMCs. All receptors come from a woman younger than 30 in good health and CMV-seronegative.

The V call is TRBV19, the J call TRBJ2-1, with TRBD2 matching 12 bases. V lost 4 bases, J lost 10 bases, and 8 bases stayed unmatched. This CDR3 has 15 residues. Germline CDR1 and CDR2: LNHDA and SQIVND (reference sequence). DNA of the CDR3: TGTGCCAGTAGTAAATGGACTAGCGGGGTTGGAGAGCAGTTCTTC. Translated, it gives CASSKWTSGVGEQFF.

CDR3 protein: CASSWDSYTEAFF. CDR3 nucleotides: TGTGCCAGCAGTTGGGACAGTTACACTGAAGCTTTCTTT. The rearrangement links TRBV6-5 to TRBJ1-1; 7 bases fit TRBD1. CDR3 length equals 13 residues. The ends lost 4 bases at V and 3 bases at J; junction bases unmatched: 2. Germline V gives CDR1 MNHEY, CDR2 SVGAGI.

The V call is TRBV7-9, the J call TRBJ1-2; maybe TRBD1 (6 bases). The CDR3 length is 15 residues. Germline CDR1 is SEHNR and CDR2 is FQNEAQ (reference sequence). Between the trimmed V and J ends, which lost 5 bases and 8 bases, there was a span of 21 bases. Here the CDR3 reads CASSHSPSRDNGYTF. Here the CDR3 DNA reads TGTGCCAGCAGCCATTCCCCTTCCCGGGACAACGGCTACACCTTC.

CDR3 region: CASSRGEDQPQHF. The CDR3 DNA reads TGTGCCAGCTCAAGAGGGGAGGATCAGCCCCAGCATTTT. The chain links TRBV18 to TRBJ1-5, with D tentatively TRBD1 (5 bases). Trimming shortened V by 5 bases and J by 5 bases, and 10 bases separated the two germline ends. The CDR3 sequence is 13 residues long. The germline CDR1 and CDR2 sequences are KGHSH and LQKENI.

This sequence joins TRBV5-1 and TRBJ2-5, with D maybe TRBD2 (5 bases). V was clipped by 7 bases and J by 5 bases, with 15 bases between them. This CDR3 has 13 amino acids. Germline-derived CDR1 and CDR2 are SGHRS and YFSETQ. The CDR3 sequence is CASGRSEMETQYF. The CDR3 bases are TGCGCCAGCGGGAGATCGGAGATGGAGACCCAGTACTTC.

The chain recombines TRBV13 with TRBJ2-7; the match to TRBD2 covers 12 bases. V lost 0 bases and J lost 5; bases outside the gene matches: 8. This CDR3 comprises 17 residues. Per germline, CDR1 PRHDT and CDR2 FYEKMQ (reference sequence). CDR3 sequence: CASSLGASGGVNNEQYF. The CDR3 DNA reads TGTGCCAGCAGCTTAGGGGCTAGCGGGGGGGTTAACAACGAGCAGTACTTC. Variable domain in full (rest from reference TRBV13 and TRBJ2-7): AAGVIQSPRHLIKEKRETATLKCYPIPRHDTVYWYQQGPGQDPQFLISFYEKMQSDKGSIPDRFSAQQFSDYHSELNMSSLELGDSALYFCASSLGASGGVNNEQYFGPGTRLTVT.

This chain joins TRBV19 and TRBJ2-5, with TRBD1 identical over 9 bases. Germline values: CDR1 LNHDA, CDR2 SQIVND (reference sequence). CDR3 length: 15 residues. Trimming took 5 bases from V and 1 from J; bases not matched to a gene: 5. The CDR3 region is CASSGDRVGQETQYF. The CDR3 region has the DNA TGTGCCAGTAGTGGGGACAGGGTGGGCCAAGAGACCCAGTACTTC.

This clone turned up a few times. CDR3 sequence: CASSNRDRESPLHF. CDR3 DNA sequence: TGTGCCAGCAGCAACCGGGACAGGGAATCACCCCTCCACTTT. V gene TRBV5-4 combines with J gene TRBJ1-6, with 9 bases identical to TRBD1. Germline V gene data show CDR1 as SGHNT and CDR2 as YYREEE (reference sequence). The CDR3 consists of 14 residues. V lost 4 bases to trimming and J lost 10 bases; unmatched junction nucleotides: 6.

This clone has a single count. V is TRBV5-1 and J is TRBJ1-1, with D perhaps TRBD1 (5 bases). CDR1 and CDR2 (germline): SGHRS, YFSETQ. The CDR3 loop spans 15 amino acids. Trimming pared 0 bases from V and 3 bases from J, leaving 12 bases between. The CDR3 bases are TGCGCCAGCAGCTTGGCGCAGGGAGGAGACACTGAAGCTTTCTTT. The encoded protein is CASSLAQGGDTEAFF.

J is TRBJ1-2 and V is TRBV5-1, with TRBD1 identical over 9 bases. The germline V gene has CDR1 SGHRS and CDR2 YFSETQ. The V and J ends lost 4 bases and 3 bases, in that order; junction bases with no gene match: 7. This CDR3 contains 15 residues. The chain's CDR3 is CASSRDRVKDYGYTF. The CDR3 region has the DNA TGCGCCAGCAGCAGGGACAGGGTTAAAGACTATGGCTACACCTTC.

J is TRBJ2-1 and V is TRBV6-5; no clear D. The CDR3 contains 15 residues. V lost 2 bases and J 0 bases, leaving 8 bases between the germline ends. CDR1 is MNHEY and CDR2 is SVGAGI in the germline V gene. The CDR3 protein is CASSYVIGSYNEQFF. Here the CDR3 DNA reads TGTGCCAGCAGTTACGTCATCGGCTCCTACAATGAGCAGTTCTTC.

The chain couples TRBV6-5 to TRBJ1-2; 9 bases match TRBD1. V dropped 4 bases and J dropped 3; count of bases not matched to a gene: 6. This CDR3 comprises 15 residues. Per the germline V gene, CDR1 is MNHEY and CDR2 is SVGAGI. The CDR3 region is CASSSQGAHHYGYTF. CDR3 DNA: TGTGCCAGCAGTTCACAGGGGGCGCATCACTATGGCTACACCTTC.

The V and J genes are TRBV6-1 and TRBJ1-2; D perhaps matches TRBD1 (6 bases). The CDR3 runs 12 residues. The germline V gene has CDR1 MNHNS and CDR2 SASEGT. Between the trimmed V and J ends, which lost 6 bases and 5 bases, there was a span of 10 bases. CDR3 nucleotides: TGTGCCAGCAGCGCTACAGGGTATGGCTACACCTTC. It specifies CASSATGYGYTF.

The V and J genes are TRBV11-2 and TRBJ2-3; 8 bases are a match to TRBD2. Germline V gene data show CDR1 as SGHAT and CDR2 as FQNNGV. Losses at the gene ends were 3 bases for V and 1 base for J; bases not matched to a gene: 3. The CDR3 is made up of 15 amino acids. This CDR3 is CASSFWRGGTDTQYF. CDR3 coding DNA: TGTGCCAGCAGCTTCTGGCGGGGGGGCACAGATACGCAGTATTTT.

The rearrangement uses TRBV2 and TRBJ2-3; no reliable D call. The CDR3 runs 13 residues. Germline CDR1 and CDR2: SNHLY and FYNNEI. With 3 bases removed from V and 6 bases from J, the gap between germline ends came to 10 bases. CDR3 in amino acids: CASSDRIADTQYF. The CDR3 nucleotides read TGTGCCAGCAGTGACCGCATTGCGGATACGCAGTATTTT.

This clone was seen once. The chain has TRBV18 and TRBJ1-1; the D gene is possibly TRBD1 (6 bases). There are 16 residues in the CDR3. Per germline, CDR1 KGHSH and CDR2 LQKENI. Trimming stripped 1 base from V and 4 bases from J, with 16 bases between. The CDR3 protein is CASSPLNPGGPTEAFF. In DNA, the CDR3 is TGTGCCAGCTCACCACTTAATCCGGGGGGCCCCACTGAAGCTTTCTTT. The full variable domain, with the rest looked up from reference TRBV18 and TRBJ1-1, is NAGVMQNPRHLVRRRGQEARLRCSPMKGHSHVYWYRQLPEEGLKFMVYLQKENIIDESGMPKERFSAEFPKEGPSILRIQQVVRGDSAAYFCASSPLNPGGPTEAFFGQGTRLTVV.

V usage is TRBV4-2 and J usage is TRBJ1-5, with D possibly matching TRBD1 (6 bases). Germline V gene lookup returns CDR1 LGHNA and CDR2 YNFKEQ. The CDR3 sequence is 15 residues long. The V end was cut by 2 bases, the J end by 4 bases, with 12 bases between. The CDR3 loop is CASSQPQDRNQPQHF. CDR3 in DNA: TGTGCCAGCAGCCAACCCCAGGACAGAAATCAGCCCCAGCATTTT.

The chain links TRBV10-2 to TRBJ2-7, with D possibly matching TRBD1 (5 bases). Trimming stripped 6 bases from V and 6 bases from J, with 9 bases between. Germline CDR1 is WSHSY and CDR2 is SAAADI. The CDR3 loop spans 11 amino acids. The CDR3 sequence is CASRSGFEQYF. DNA of the CDR3: TGCGCCAGCAGATCAGGGTTCGAGCAGTACTTC.